The present T cell receptor (beta chain) was sequenced within a study of T cell responses to AZD1222 COVID-19 vaccine. Here immunoSEQ multiplex PCR was the method, and the copy in TCRdb shows in-frame clones only, minus some. This sample has 110,000 to 150,000 clones, with approximately 83% found just once. The CDR3 has 17 residues. V shed 5 bases and J shed 0 bases, with 20 bases lying between them. Germline-derived CDR1 and CDR2 are MNHEY and SMNVEV (reference sequence). Sequenced material: peripheral blood, taken on day 0 of AZD1222 vaccination. The sequence was obtained from an adult in good health. The gene calls are TRBV27 and TRBJ2-7; D may match TRBD1 or TRBD2 (5 bases each). The CDR3 DNA reads TGTGCCAGCAGTCCGCTTGGGGGTGGGAAAGGCTCCTACGAGCAGTACTTC. Translation: CASSPLGGGKGSYEQYF.